This TCR beta chain was captured in a study of PD-1 blockade in classical Hodgkin lymphoma. The wider study: Patients in the cohort were put on intravenous nivolumab, 3 mg/kg every 2 weeks. General study findings and limits: At baseline, newly diagnosed patients reportedly showed less TCR diversity than healthy donors. Patients excluded were those beginning nivolumab under 1 year after ASCT. By cycle point C4D1, TCR diversity had risen significantly in CD4+ cells (but not CD8+ cells).

Patients all relapsed after autologous stem cell transplantation, and there was variation in brentuximab vedotin exposure. Through magnetic negative selection, CD8+ T cells were separated from PBMCs that had been thawed. In its sample, this clone ranks as large. Its antigen is not identified. Profiled with immunoSEQ multiplex PCR; TCRdb holds only in-frame clones, not every one. This sample has roughly 2,400 clones, with about three quarters found just once. The V and J ends lost 6 bases and 0 bases, in that order; junction bases with no gene match: 10. CDR3 size: 18 residues. From germline, CDR1 is SNHLY and CDR2 FYNNEI.

The TCR originated in a human donor with classical Hodgkin lymphoma. Sequencing used CD8+ T cells from blood, obtained at baseline. J is TRBJ2-4 and V is TRBV2; TRBD1 matches at 11 bases. The CDR3 nucleotides read TGTGCCAGCAGAGTGGACAGGGGGCCGTCGCGAGCCAAAAACATTCAGTACTTC. Encoded protein: CASRVDRGPSRAKNIQYF.